This TCR beta chain came from a study of siplizumab effects on memory and regulatory T cells. Measured with immunoSEQ multiplex PCR; TCRdb has only the in-frame clones, and not every one. The sample has under 130,000 clones; about 92% are singletons. Study-level findings and limits: Alloreactive CD4+ clones that could be mapped were on average approximately 69% Treg-derived with siplizumab, against about 25% in controls.

The CDR3 runs 15 residues. V was pared by 0 bases and J by 1 base, with 8 bases between. Germline-derived CDR1 and CDR2 are SGDLS and YYNGEE. About this clone: Its target is unknown.

The TCR originated in a human donor in good health. The chain couples TRBV9 to TRBJ2-1; the D gene is possibly TRBD2 (5 bases). Sequencing was carried out using CD4+ T cells sorted from blood. CDR3 loop: CASSVGAESYNEQFF. The CDR3, as DNA: TGTGCCAGCAGCGTAGGAGCGGAGTCCTACAATGAGCAGTTCTTC.